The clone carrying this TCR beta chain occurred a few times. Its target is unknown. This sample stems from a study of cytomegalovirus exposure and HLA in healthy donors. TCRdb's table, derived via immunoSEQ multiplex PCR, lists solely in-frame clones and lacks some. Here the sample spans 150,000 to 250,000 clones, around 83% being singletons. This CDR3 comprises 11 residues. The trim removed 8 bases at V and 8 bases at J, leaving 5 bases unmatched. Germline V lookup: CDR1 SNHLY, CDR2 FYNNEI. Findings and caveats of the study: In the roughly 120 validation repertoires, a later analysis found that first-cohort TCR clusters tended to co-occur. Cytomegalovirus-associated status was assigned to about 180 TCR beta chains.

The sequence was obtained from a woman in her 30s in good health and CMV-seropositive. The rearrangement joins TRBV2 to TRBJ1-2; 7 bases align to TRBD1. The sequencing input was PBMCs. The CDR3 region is CASDDRVGYTF. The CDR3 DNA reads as TGTGCCAGCGATGACAGGGTCGGCTACACCTTC.